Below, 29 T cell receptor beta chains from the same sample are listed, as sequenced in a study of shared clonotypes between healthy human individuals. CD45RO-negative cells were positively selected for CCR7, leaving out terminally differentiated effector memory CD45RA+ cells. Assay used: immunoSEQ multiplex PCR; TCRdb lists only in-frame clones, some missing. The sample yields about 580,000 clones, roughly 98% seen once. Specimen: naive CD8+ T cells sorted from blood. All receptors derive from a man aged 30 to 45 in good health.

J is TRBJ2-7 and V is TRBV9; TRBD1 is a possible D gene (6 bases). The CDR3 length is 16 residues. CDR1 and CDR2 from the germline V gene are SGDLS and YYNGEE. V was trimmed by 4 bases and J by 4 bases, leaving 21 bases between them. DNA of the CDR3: TGTGCCAGCAGCCCCTCAGGGGACCTCTTGGGTTACGAGCAGTACTTC. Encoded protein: CASSPSGDLLGYEQYF.

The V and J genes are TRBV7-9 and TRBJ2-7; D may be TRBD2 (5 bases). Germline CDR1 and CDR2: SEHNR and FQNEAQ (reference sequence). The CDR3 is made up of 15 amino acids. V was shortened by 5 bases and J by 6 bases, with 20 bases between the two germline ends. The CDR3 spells CASSPTQSGLGEQYF. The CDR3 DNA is TGTGCCAGCAGCCCGACCCAATCCGGACTGGGCGAGCAGTACTTC.

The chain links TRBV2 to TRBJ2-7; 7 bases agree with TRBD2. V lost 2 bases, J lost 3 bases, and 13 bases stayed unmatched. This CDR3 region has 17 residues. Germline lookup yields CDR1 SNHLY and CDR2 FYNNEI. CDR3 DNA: TGTGCCAGCAGTGAAATGGGATCCGGGGAGGGGTACTACGAGCAGTACTTC. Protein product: CASSEMGSGEGYYEQYF.

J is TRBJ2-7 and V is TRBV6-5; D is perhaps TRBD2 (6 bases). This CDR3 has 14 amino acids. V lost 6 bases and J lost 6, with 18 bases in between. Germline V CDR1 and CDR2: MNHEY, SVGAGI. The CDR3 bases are TGTGCCAGCAGCCACCGGGGAGGCCAATTCGAGCAGTACTTC. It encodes CASSHRGGQFEQYF.

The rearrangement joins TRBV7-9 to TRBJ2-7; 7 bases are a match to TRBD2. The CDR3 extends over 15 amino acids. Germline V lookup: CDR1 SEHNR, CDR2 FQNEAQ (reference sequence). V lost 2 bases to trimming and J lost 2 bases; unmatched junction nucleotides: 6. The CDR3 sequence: CASSLHIGGTYEQYF. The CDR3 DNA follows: TGTGCCAGCAGCTTACACATCGGGGGGACCTACGAGCAGTACTTC.

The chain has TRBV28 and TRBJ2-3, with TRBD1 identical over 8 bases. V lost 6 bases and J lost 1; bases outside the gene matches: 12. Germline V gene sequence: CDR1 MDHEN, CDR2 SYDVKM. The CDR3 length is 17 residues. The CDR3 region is CASSHTDRERGTDTQYF. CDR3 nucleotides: TGTGCCAGCAGCCATACGGACAGGGAAAGGGGCACAGATACGCAGTATTTT.

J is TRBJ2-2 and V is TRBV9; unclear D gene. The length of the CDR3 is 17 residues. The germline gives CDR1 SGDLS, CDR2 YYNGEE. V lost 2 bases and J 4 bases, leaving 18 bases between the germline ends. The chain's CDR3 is CASSVRPVGDGTGELFF. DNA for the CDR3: TGTGCCAGCAGCGTCCGCCCAGTGGGTGACGGCACCGGGGAGCTGTTTTTT.

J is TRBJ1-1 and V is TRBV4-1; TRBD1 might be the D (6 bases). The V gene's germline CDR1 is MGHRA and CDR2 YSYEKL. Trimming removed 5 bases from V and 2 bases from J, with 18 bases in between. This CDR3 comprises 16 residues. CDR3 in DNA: TGCGCCAGCAGCACCGGCGGGGGCGTACTTAACACTGAAGCTTTCTTT. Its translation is CASSTGGGVLNTEAFF.

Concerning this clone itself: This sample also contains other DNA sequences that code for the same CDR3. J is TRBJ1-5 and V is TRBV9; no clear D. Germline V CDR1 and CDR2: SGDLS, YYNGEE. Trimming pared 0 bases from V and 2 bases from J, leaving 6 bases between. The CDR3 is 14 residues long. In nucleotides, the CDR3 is TGTGCCAGCAGCGTAGGAAGCGGCAATCAGCCCCAGCATTTT. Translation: CASSVGSGNQPQHF.

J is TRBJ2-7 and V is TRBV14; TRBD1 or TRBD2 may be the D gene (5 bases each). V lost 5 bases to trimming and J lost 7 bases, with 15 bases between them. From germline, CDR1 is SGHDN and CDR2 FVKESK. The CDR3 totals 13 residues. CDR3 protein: CASSIIGAREQYF. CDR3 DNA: TGTGCCAGCAGCATTATCGGGGCTAGGGAGCAGTACTTC.

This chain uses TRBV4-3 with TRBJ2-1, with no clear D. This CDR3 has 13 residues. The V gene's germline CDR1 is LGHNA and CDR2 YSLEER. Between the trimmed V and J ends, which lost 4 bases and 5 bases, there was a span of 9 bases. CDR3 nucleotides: TGCGCCAGCAGCCTCGGTTTGAACAATGAGCAGTTCTTC. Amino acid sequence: CASSLGLNNEQFF.

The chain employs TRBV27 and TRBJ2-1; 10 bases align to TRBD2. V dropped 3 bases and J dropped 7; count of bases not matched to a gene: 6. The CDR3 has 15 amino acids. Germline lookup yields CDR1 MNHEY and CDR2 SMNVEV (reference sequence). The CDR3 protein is CASSFATSGFNEQFF. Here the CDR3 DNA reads TGTGCCAGCAGTTTCGCGACTAGCGGGTTTAATGAGCAGTTCTTC.

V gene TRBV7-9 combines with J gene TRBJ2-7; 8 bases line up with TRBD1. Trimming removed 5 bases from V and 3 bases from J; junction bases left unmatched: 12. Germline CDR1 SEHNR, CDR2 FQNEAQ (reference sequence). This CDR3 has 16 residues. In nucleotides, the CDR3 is TGTGCCAGCAGCCCCGTCCCGGGACAGGACATCTACGAGCAGTACTTC. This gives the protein CASSPVPGQDIYEQYF.

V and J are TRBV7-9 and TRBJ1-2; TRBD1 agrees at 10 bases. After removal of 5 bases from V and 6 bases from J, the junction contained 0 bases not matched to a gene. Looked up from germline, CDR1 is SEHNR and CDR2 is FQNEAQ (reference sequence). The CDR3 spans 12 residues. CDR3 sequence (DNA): TGTGCCAGCAGCGGGACAGGGGATGGCTACACCTTC. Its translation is CASSGTGDGYTF.

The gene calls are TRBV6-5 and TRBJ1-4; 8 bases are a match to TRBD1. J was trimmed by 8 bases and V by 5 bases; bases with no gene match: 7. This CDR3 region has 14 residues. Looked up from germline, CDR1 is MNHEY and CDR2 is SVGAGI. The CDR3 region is CASSATGAPEKLFF. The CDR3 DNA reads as TGTGCCAGCAGTGCGACAGGGGCGCCGGAAAAACTGTTTTTT.

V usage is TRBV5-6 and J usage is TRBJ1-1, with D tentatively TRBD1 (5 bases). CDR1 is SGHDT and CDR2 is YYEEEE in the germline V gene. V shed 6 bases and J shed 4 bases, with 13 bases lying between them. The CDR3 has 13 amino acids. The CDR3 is CASNMGGTTEAFF. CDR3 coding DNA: TGTGCCAGCAACATGGGAGGGACCACTGAAGCTTTCTTT.

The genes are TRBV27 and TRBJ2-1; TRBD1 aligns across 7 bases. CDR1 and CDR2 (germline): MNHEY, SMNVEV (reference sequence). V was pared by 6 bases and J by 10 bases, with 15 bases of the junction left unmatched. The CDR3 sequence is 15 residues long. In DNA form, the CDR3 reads TGTGCCAGCAGCGACTGGAACAGGGGCCCGGGGGAGCAGTTCTTC. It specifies CASSDWNRGPGEQFF.

The CDR3, as DNA: TGTGCCAGCAGCTTTCGTAGCGGGGTATACAATGAGCAGTTCTTC. It codes for CASSFRSGVYNEQFF. The chain links TRBV7-6 to TRBJ2-1; 8 bases are shared with TRBD2. Germline lookup yields CDR1 SGHVS and CDR2 FNYEAQ. The CDR3 has 15 amino acids. The V and J ends lost 3 bases and 4 bases, in that order; junction bases with no gene match: 5.

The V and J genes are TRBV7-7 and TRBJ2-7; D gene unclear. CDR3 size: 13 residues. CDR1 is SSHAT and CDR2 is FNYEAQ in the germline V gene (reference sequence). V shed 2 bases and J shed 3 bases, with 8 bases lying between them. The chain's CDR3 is CASSLNPSYEQYF. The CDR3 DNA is TGTGCCAGCAGCTTAAACCCCAGCTACGAGCAGTACTTC.

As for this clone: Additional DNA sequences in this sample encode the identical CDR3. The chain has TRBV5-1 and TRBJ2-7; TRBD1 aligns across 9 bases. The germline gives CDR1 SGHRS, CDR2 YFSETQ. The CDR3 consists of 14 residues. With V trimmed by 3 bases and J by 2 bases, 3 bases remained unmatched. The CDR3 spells CASSSGTGTYEQYF. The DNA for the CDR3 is TGCGCCAGCAGCTCAGGGACAGGGACCTACGAGCAGTACTTC.

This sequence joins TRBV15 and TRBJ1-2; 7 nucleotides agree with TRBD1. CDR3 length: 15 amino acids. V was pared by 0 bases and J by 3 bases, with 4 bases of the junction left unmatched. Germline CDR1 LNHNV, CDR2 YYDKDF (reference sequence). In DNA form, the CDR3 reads TGTGCCACCAGCAGAGATTTTGGGACAGACTATGGCTACACCTTC. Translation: CATSRDFGTDYGYTF.

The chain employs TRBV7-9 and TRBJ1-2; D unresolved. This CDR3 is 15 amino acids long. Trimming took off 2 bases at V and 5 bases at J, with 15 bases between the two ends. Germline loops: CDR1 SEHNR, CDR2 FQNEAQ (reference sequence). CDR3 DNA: TGTGCCAGCAGCTTATTTTCGTCCGCTTGGTATGGCTACACCTTC. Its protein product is CASSLFSSAWYGYTF.

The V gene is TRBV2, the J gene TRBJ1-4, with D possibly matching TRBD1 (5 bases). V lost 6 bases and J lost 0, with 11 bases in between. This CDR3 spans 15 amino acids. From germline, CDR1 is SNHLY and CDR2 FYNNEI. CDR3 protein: CASSPRGATNEKLFF. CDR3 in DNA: TGTGCCAGCAGCCCGCGGGGGGCAACTAATGAAAAACTGTTTTTT. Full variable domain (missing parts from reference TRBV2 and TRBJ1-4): EPEVTQTPSHQVTQMGQEVILRCVPISNHLYFYWYRQILGQKVEFLVSFYNNEISEKSEIFDDQFSVERPDGSNFTLKIRSTKLEDSAMYFCASSPRGATNEKLFFGSGTQLSVL.

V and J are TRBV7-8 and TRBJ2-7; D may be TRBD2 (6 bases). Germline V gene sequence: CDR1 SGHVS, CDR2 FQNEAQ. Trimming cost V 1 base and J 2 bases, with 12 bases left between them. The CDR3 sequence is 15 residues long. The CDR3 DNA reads TGTGCCAGCAGCTTAGGGCCAGGGAGGACCTACGAGCAGTACTTC. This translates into CASSLGPGRTYEQYF.

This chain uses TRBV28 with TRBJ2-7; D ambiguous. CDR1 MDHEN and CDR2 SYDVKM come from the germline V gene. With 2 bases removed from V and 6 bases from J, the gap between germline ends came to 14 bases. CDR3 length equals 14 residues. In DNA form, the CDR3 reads TGTGCCAGCAGTTTAATGGCTACGGGCTCCGAGCAGTACTTC. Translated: CASSLMATGSEQYF.

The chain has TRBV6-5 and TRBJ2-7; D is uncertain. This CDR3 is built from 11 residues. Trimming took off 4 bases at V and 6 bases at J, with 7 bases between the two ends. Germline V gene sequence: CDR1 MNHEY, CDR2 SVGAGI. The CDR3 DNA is TGTGCCAGCAGTTCAGGTAGCGAGCAGTACTTC. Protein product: CASSSGSEQYF.

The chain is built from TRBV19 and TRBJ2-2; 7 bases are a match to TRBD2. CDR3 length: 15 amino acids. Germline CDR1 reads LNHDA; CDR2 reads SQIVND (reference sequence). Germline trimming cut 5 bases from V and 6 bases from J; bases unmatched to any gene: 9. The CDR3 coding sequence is TGTGCCAGTAGTTTTCTTGCGGGAGTCTCCGGGGAGCTGTTTTTT. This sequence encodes CASSFLAGVSGELFF.

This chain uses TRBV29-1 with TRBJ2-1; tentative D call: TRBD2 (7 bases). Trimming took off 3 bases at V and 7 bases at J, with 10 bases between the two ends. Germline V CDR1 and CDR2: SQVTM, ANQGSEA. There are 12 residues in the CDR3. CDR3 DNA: TGCAGCGTTGACGGGGGGCTAAATGAGCAGTTCTTC. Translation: CSVDGGLNEQFF.

The CDR3 coding sequence is TGCAGCGTTGAAGTTCTCGGACACGAATCCTACGAGCAGTACTTC. Amino acid sequence: CSVEVLGHESYEQYF. The chain has TRBV29-1 and TRBJ2-7, with a weak D call TRBD1 (5 bases). The CDR3 has 15 residues. Trimming shortened V by 1 base and J by 1 base, and 14 bases separated the two germline ends. Germline-derived CDR1 and CDR2 are SQVTM and ANQGSEA.